This T cell receptor (beta chain) is from a study of T cells after yellow fever vaccination. Study-wide results and caveats: Post-booster repertoires contained most primary-vaccination clones again (96% CD4, 85% to 90% CD8).

TCRdb re-called the 5' RACE reads with MiXCR, one entry per CDR3 protein. The sample lists 500,000 to 650,000 distinct CDR3 sequences, about a sixth seen once, with roughly 17% in the top ten. Trimming took 0 bases from V and 3 from J, leaving 15 bases between them. This CDR3 contains 17 residues. The germline gives CDR1 LGHNA, CDR2 YSLEER. Details on this clonotype: Its antigen is unknown.

The receptor was derived from a man aged 18 to 29 who received the YFV17D yellow fever vaccine. Sequenced material: PBMCs, taken 4 to 6 days after the first yellow fever vaccination. This sequence joins TRBV4-3 and TRBJ2-1, with D possibly being TRBD2 (5 bases). The CDR3 DNA reads as TGCGCCAGCAGCCAAGATAGCGCAGCGACATTCTACAATGAGCAGTTCTTC. Its protein is CASSQDSAATFYNEQFF.